A selection of T cell receptor beta chains follows, all from one sample in a study of identical twins. TCRdb passed the 5' RACE reads through MiXCR, listing each CDR3 protein once. The sample shows 1.5 million or so distinct CDR3 sequences, under 35% of them seen only once. Sequencing input: cord blood. All receptors derive from a newborn girl in good health. Both conserved end residues are part of each CDR3. D genes are given only for firm matches. The size of a clone is reported for some rows only, either as once, few or many, or as a class for expanded clones.

>TRBJ1-4|TRBV6-1|-|-
TGTGCCAGCAGGGACAGCCCGAGGGTAATGATGGAAAAACTGTTTTTT
CASRDSPRVMMEKLFF
>TRBJ2-5|TRBV4-1|-|-
TGCGCCAGCAGCCAAGATTGGGAGCGGGTGACACGAGAGACCCAGTACTTC
CASSQDWERVTRETQYF
>TRBJ1-6|TRBV2|few|TRBD1
TGTGCCAGCAGTGGGACAGGGATAGGAAATTCACCCCTCCACTTT
CASSGTGIGNSPLHF
>TRBJ2-5|TRBV12-3/TRBV12-4|many|TRBD2
TGTGCCAGCAGTATTAGCGGGACCTCCTGGGAGACCCAGTACTTC
CASSISGTSWETQYF
>TRBJ2-1|TRBV20-1|-|TRBD2
TGCAGTGCTAGTGGGACTAGCGGGTATAGCTCCTACAATGAGCAGTTCTTC
CSASGTSGYSSYNEQFF
>TRBJ2-5|TRBV12-3/TRBV12-4|many|-
TGTGCCACCCAAAAGGGCAAAAACAGGGAGACCCAGTACTTC
CATQKGKNRETQYF
>TRBJ1-3|TRBV18|-|-
TGTGCCAGCTCACCACCGGACGGACCTGGAAACACCATATATTTT
CASSPPDGPGNTIYF
>TRBJ2-7|TRBV3-1|few|TRBD2
TGTGCCAGCAGCCAAGATCAGGCGGGAGGAACCTACGAGCAGTACTTC
CASSQDQAGGTYEQYF
>TRBJ2-7|TRBV11-2|few|TRBD1
TGTGCCAGCAGCCAAGACAGGGTAATATACGAGCAGTACTTC
CASSQDRVIYEQYF
>TRBJ2-3|TRBV6-5|-|-
TGTGCCAGCACCCCAAGGGGTACAGATACGCAGTATTTT
CASTPRGTDTQYF
>TRBJ2-1|TRBV4-1|few|TRBD2
TGCGCCAGCAGCCAACTTACTAGCGGGGGGTTCTTGAGGAATGAGCAGTTCTTC
CASSQLTSGGFLRNEQFF